The following is a TCR beta chain sequence with its context. One base away there is no much larger clone; base qualities are not given. The intended sense of this specimen's time point label: acute infectious mononucleosis, at clinical presentation within 2 weeks of symptom onset (visit 1). CD8 T cell responses to two immunodominant EBV epitopes, BRLF1 109 (YVL-BR) and BMLF1 280 (GLC-BM), were tracked in the study over primary infection. A positive serum heterophile antibody test and EBV viral capsid antigen-specific IgM indicated primary EBV infection. Total CD8 T cells were first enriched from PBMCs by magnetic positive selection (MACS). A FACSAria III was used to sort live CD3+ CD8+ tetramer+ cells to a purity above 90%. A PE-conjugated tetramer loaded with the BRLF1 109-117 peptide was used for cell sorting. At both acute infection and convalescence, EBV epitope-specific CD8 T cells were tetramer-sorted, and the TCR repertoires of those cells were deep-sequenced directly ex vivo. The donors were a few individuals between about 18 and 29 years old who had clinical acute infectious mononucleosis and laboratory evidence of primary EBV infection. Heparinized peripheral blood was collected when donors presented clinically with mononucleosis symptoms and again about 6 months afterward. PBMCs were isolated by Ficoll-Paque density gradient centrifugation.

Total RNA from at least 9,000 sorted tetramer+ CD8 T cells was reverse transcribed into cDNA for TCR profiling. CDR3 regions were amplified by PCR with primers annealing to V and J regions, adding unique molecular identifiers to track templates. The immunoSEQ platform, including its sequencing and error-correction standards, was used to profile TCRalpha and TCRbeta chains. As for the authors' bioinformatics: Clonal copy numbers were corrected for sequencing and PCR errors, and CDR3s were defined according to IMGT conventions. Only productive rearrangements were analyzed, using immunoSEQ Analyzer versions 2.0 and 3.0, with gene-pairing frequencies processed further in Microsoft Excel. V-J pairings were visualized as Circos plots, and CDR3 motifs were found with MEME plus a custom motifSearch program. The OLGA algorithm was used to calculate the probability of generation of TCR sequences. Clonotypes seen at both visits were called persistent; those seen only acutely were nonpersistent; those seen only at convalescence were de novo. An amino acid clonotype used by more than one donor was defined as a public TCR. TCRdb took this table from immuneACCESS and kept in-frame rearrangements with V and J called. Such tables lack part of the clones; where checked against another copy, unresolved V genes explain under half of the gap, and the rest is unexplained. That table furnishes V, J and clone size, whereas the DNA furnished D and trimming. The sample table lists some 7,000 clones, less than 30% of them with a count of one. Of the sample, 28% is held by the ten largest clones.

The data were taken from a study of blood T cell repertoires in acute mononucleosis (dated by TCRdb to between 2020 and 2021). Study-wide context: Acute-phase samples, which represented the primary response, were collected within 2 weeks of symptom onset. In the acute phase, YVL-BR-specific cells accounted for a mean of approximately 2.1% of blood CD8 T cells, and GLC-BM-specific cells for a mean of about 1%. The mean blood EBV load was 3.8 log10 genome copies per million B cells in acute infection and about 2.5 at convalescence.

Results the study describes overall, beyond this receptor: Low acute-to-convalescent clonotype overlap might partly reflect sampling error, because only a fraction of each donor's blood was analyzed. For BRLF1 (YVL-BR), TCRalpha CDR3 motifs played a dominant role and TCRbeta a minimal role in TCR repertoire selection. Only approximately 10% of unique acute clonotypes persisted into convalescence, yet these made up most of the response; new diverse de novo clonotypes seemingly replaced the rest. Only a few donors were included in the cohort, so group averages were based on very few individuals.

Taken from the germline V gene, the CDR1 and CDR2 loops are SGHTA and FQGNSA. For this chain, trimming is 7 bases at the V end and 4 bases at the J end, and the number of junction bases without a gene match is 10. The CDR3 holds 15 amino acids from the cysteine to the phenylalanine. Of all the DNA, just the CDR3 is kept, 45 bases in frame from base 1. The origin of this receptor is a woman between 18 and 29 years old with infectious mononucleosis caused by EBV. The sequencing used EBV YVL epitope tetramer+ CD8+ T cells sorted from PBMCs, collected during acute infectious mononucleosis. What the cell subset or site label conveys for this sample: CD8 T cells binding a tetramer with EBV BRLF1 109-117 peptide (YVL-BR). The rearranged chain carries TRBV7-2 and TRBJ2-3; 8 central nucleotides agree with TRBD2. The encoded CDR3 is CASNPPGLVSDTQYF. The DNA sequence is TGTGCCAGCAACCCCCCGGGACTAGTGTCAGATACGCAGTATTTT. The entire variable domain, with the stretches around the CDR3 drawn from the reference TRBV7-2 and TRBJ2-3 proteins, is GAGVSQSPSNKVTEKGKDVELRCDPISGHTALYWYRQSLGQGLEFLIYFQGNSAPDKSGLPSDRFSAERTGGSVSTLTIQRTQQEDSAVYLCASNPPGLVSDTQYFGPGTRLTVL.